This T cell receptor (beta chain) was found in a study of molecular identifiers for immune sequencing clone quantification. Whole-study context: Replicate RNA came from 20,000 or 100,000 naive CD8 cells and was split five ways, and four parts were sequenced.

This clonotype was detected a few times. Its antigen remains unidentified. Study-level results: Clone sizes could be underestimated for highly expanded clones when identical TCR molecules share a barcode.

The use of previously described methods and listed TCR primers produced the bulk TCR libraries. Each CDR3 protein is one row after TCRdb ran MiXCR on the PCR reads. The data contain some 100,000 distinct CDR3 sequences, about 35% of them singletons. Germline loops: CDR1 MNHEY, CDR2 SMNVEV (reference sequence). V lost 5 bases and J 3 bases, leaving 19 bases between the germline ends. The CDR3 has 16 amino acids. Specimen: naive CD8+ T cells from blood, with Jurkat cell RNA spiked in. Noted subset: FACS-sorted CD8+CD4-CCR7+CD45RA+ naive T cells. The receptor comes from a human donor in good health. Some libraries in this study had Jurkat cell RNA spiked in. This chain connects TRBV27 to TRBJ1-1; D is possibly TRBD1 (5 bases). CDR3 coding DNA: TGTGCCAGCAGTCCTCGAGGCAGTTCCAGGGACACTGAAGCTTTCTTT. Protein product: CASSPRGSSRDTEAFF.